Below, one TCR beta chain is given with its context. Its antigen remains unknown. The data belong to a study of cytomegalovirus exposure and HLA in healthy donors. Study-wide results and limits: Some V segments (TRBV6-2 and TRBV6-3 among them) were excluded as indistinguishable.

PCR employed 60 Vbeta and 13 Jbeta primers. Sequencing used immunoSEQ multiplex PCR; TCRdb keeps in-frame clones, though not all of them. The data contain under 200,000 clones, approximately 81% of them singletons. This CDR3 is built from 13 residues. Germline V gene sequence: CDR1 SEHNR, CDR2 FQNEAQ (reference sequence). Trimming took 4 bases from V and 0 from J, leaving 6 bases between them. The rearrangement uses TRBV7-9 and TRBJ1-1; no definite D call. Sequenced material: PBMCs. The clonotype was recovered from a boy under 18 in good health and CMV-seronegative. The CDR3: CASSSQLNTEAFF. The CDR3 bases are TGTGCCAGCAGCTCACAGCTGAACACTGAAGCTTTCTTT.